Listed below are T cell receptor beta chains from one sample, sequenced in a study of blood T cells in healthy people across ages. One entry per CDR3 protein, called by TCRdb with MiXCR from the 5' RACE reads. Among some 760,000 distinct CDR3 sequences listed, more than 20% were seen once. The data were also submitted as part of a second study, on T cells of mothers and their children.

Sequenced: blood. The receptors originated from a boy between 10 and 17 years old in good health. Each CDR3 is given with its conserved first and last residue. D genes are given only for firm matches. Only some rows state a clone size, as once, few, many or a class for expanded clones.

>TRBJ2-1|NA|TRBV10-3|NA
TGTGCCATCAGTGAGTCGAGTGGGGGGGCGCCGAGCAGTGAGCAGTTCTTC
CAISESSGGAPSSEQFF
>TRBJ2-2|few|TRBV12-3/TRBV12-4|NA
TGTGCCAGCAGTTTAGTACTAGCTACCGGGGAGCTGTTTTTT
CASSLVLATGELFF
>TRBJ1-4|few|TRBV2|NA
TGTGCCAGTCTCGGGGATAACGGGGAAAAACTGTTTTTT
CASLGDNGEKLFF
>TRBJ2-3|NA|TRBV5-5|NA
TGTGCCAGCAGCTTGGTGTACACAGATCCGCAGTATTTT
CASSLVYTDPQYF
>TRBJ2-7|few|TRBV4-2|TRBD1
TGTGCCAGCAGCCTAGGGGACAGGGTCGAGCAGTACTTC
CASSLGDRVEQYF
>TRBJ2-5|few|TRBV7-9|NA
TGTGCCAGCAGCTTATATGACGGAGAAGAGACCCAGTACTTC
CASSLYDGEETQYF
>TRBJ2-7|NA|TRBV5-5|NA
TGTGCCAGCAGCTTTTGGGACACTGCCTACGAGCAGTACTTC
CASSFWDTAYEQYF
>TRBJ2-1|few|TRBV9|NA
TGTGCCAGCAGCGTAGGGGCCGAGGTTCACGGTGAGCAGTTCTTC
CASSVGAEVHGEQFF
>TRBJ2-5|NA|TRBV7-2|NA
TGTGCCAGCAGCGGACTGGCCGGGACCCAGTACTTC
CASSGLAGTQYF
>TRBJ2-5|NA|TRBV18|TRBD1
TGTGCCAGCCCACCATCCCTCGCGGGACAGGGGACCGTCCAAGAGACCCAGTACTTC
CASPPSLAGQGTVQETQYF
>TRBJ2-4|NA|TRBV20-1|NA
TGCAGTGCCTCGGGAGCTCTAGCCAAAAACATTCAGTACTTC
CSASGALAKNIQYF
>TRBJ2-5|NA|TRBV10-2|TRBD2
TGCGCCAGCAGTGTACTAGCGGGGGGACAAGAGACCCAGTACTTC
CASSVLAGGQETQYF
>TRBJ2-1|NA|TRBV7-2|TRBD2
TGTGCCAGCAGCTTGGATAGCGGGAGGGCCAATGAGCAGTTCTTC
CASSLDSGRANEQFF
>TRBJ1-6|few|TRBV28|TRBD1
TGTGCCAGCAGTCCCAGGACAGGGACGGGTGGTTCACCCCTCCACTTT
CASSPRTGTGGSPLHF
>TRBJ2-7|few|TRBV10-3|NA
TGTGCCATCAGTGGCGGAATAGGTCCCTACGAGCAGTACTTC
CAISGGIGPYEQYF
>TRBJ1-4|once|TRBV20-1|NA
TGCAGTGCTAGCATCCCCGGGGAGCCTAATGAAAAACTGTTTTTT
CSASIPGEPNEKLFF
>TRBJ2-5|NA|TRBV6-5|NA
TGTGCCAGCAGTTACGGAGCCGGGACAAGTCGAGAGACCCAGTACTTC
CASSYGAGTSRETQYF
>TRBJ2-1|few|TRBV28|TRBD1
TGTGCCAGCAGTTTCCCAAGGACAGGGGGCGCCTTCAATGAGCAGTTCTTC
CASSFPRTGGAFNEQFF